A single sample gave rise to the 2 T cell receptor beta chains below, sequenced in a study of blood T cell repertoires in COVID-19. Here immunoSEQ multiplex PCR was the method, and the copy in TCRdb shows in-frame clones only, minus some. The sample contains approximately 410,000 clones, roughly 89% of which appear only once. The sample was peripheral blood. These receptors were taken from a woman aged 25 to 39 with active or convalescent COVID-19.

The V call is TRBV5-4, the J call TRBJ1-6, with 10 bases that match TRBD1. This CDR3 is 16 amino acids long. V was clipped by 4 bases and J by 9 bases; unmatched bases: 10. Germline values: CDR1 SGHNT, CDR2 YYREEE (reference sequence). The DNA for the CDR3 is TGTGCCAGCAGCCAAACACCGGGACAGGGGTTTTCACCCCTCCACTTT. This translates into CASSQTPGQGFSPLHF.

This clone was detected a few times. This chain uses TRBV27 with TRBJ1-1, with D uncertain. The CDR3 length is 13 residues. Trimming took 7 bases from V and 1 from J, leaving 10 bases between them. In germline, CDR1 is MNHEY, CDR2 SMNVEV (reference sequence). DNA for the CDR3: TGTGCCAGCAACATGGCCGCGAACACTGAAGCTTTCTTT. The encoded protein is CASNMAANTEAFF.